This T cell receptor (beta chain) was obtained from a study of T cell clones after liver transplantation. For the study at large: Samples came from ITN030ST, which attempted immunosuppression withdrawal within 2 years of liver transplantation.

Looked up from germline, CDR1 is MDHEN and CDR2 is SYDVKM. CDR3 size: 12 residues. Trimming removed 3 bases from V and 2 bases from J, with 4 bases in between. Sorting of unstimulated PBMCs yielded separate CD3+CD4+ and CD3+CD8+ fractions. Details on this clone: Distinct nucleotide sequences in the sample also encode this CDR3.

TCRdb keeps only in-frame clones here, not all; method: immunoSEQ multiplex PCR. The sample records around 51,000 clones, about 86% being singletons. Sequenced here: CD8+ T cells from blood, sampled 12 months after liver transplant. This receptor was taken from a human patient who received a liver transplant. Some T cells may be the graft donor's. The rearrangement uses TRBV28 and TRBJ1-1; D is uncertain. The CDR3 reads CASSFLNTEAFF. In DNA, the CDR3 is TGTGCCAGCAGTTTCCTAAACACTGAAGCTTTCTTT.